The 20 T cell receptor beta chains below all came from one sample that was sequenced in a study of cytomegalovirus exposure and HLA in healthy donors. Both 60 Vbeta primers and 13 Jbeta primers went into the PCR. Produced via immunoSEQ multiplex PCR; TCRdb's table is partial and in-frame only. The sample lists approximately 170,000 clones, under 80% occurring once. Sequenced input: PBMCs. These receptors were taken from a female donor in good health and CMV-seronegative.

The CDR3 bases are TGTGCCAGCAGGGGACAGGGGGAGAGGGCCTATGGCTACACCTTC. The encoded protein is CASRGQGERAYGYTF. This chain uses TRBV6-4 with TRBJ1-2; 11 bases agree with TRBD1. Trimming cost V 6 bases and J 4 bases; bases outside gene matches: 7. CDR3 length: 15 residues. Looked up from germline, CDR1 is MRHNA and CDR2 is SNTAGT.

The chain employs TRBV5-8 and TRBJ2-3; no clear D gene. Trimming took 0 bases from V and 2 from J, leaving 10 bases between them. CDR1 is SGHTS and CDR2 is YDEGEE in the germline V gene. The CDR3 has 15 residues. CDR3 DNA sequence: TGTGCCAGCAGCTTGGCCGGTACCACCACAGATACGCAGTATTTT. Its protein is CASSLAGTTTDTQYF.

This chain's CDR3 is CASSLLGQGNTGELFF. In DNA form, the CDR3 reads TGTGCCAGCAGTTTATTGGGACAGGGGAACACCGGGGAGCTGTTTTTT. J is TRBJ2-2 and V is TRBV28, with 9 bases aligning to TRBD1. The CDR3 loop spans 16 amino acids. In germline, CDR1 is MDHEN, CDR2 SYDVKM. Losses at the gene ends were 1 base for V and 1 base for J; bases not matched to a gene: 1.

The J gene is TRBJ1-1, the V gene TRBV5-4, with TRBD1 matching over 8 bases. The germline V gene encodes CDR1 SGHNT and CDR2 YYREEE (reference sequence). V shed 1 base and J 6 bases; nucleotides not matched to a gene: 5. The CDR3 consists of 14 residues. CDR3 sequence reads: CASSLTRGQSEAFF. For the CDR3, the DNA is TGTGCCAGCAGCTTGACCAGGGGGCAGTCTGAAGCTTTCTTT.

This chain connects TRBV7-6 to TRBJ2-7; a weak D match, TRBD2 (6 bases). V lost 1 base to trimming and J lost 6 bases, with 19 bases between them. CDR3 length: 16 residues. From germline, CDR1 is SGHVS and CDR2 FNYEAQ. The CDR3 DNA sequence: TGTGCCAGCAGCTTAGTGGGGTTTGGGGGGAATCCCGAGCAGTACTTC. Translating it yields CASSLVGFGGNPEQYF.

The rearrangement joins TRBV29-1 to TRBJ2-7; 7 bases map to TRBD1. The V gene end was trimmed by 1 base and the J gene end by 4 bases; junction bases not matched to a gene: 7. There are 14 residues in the CDR3. Per the germline V gene, CDR1 is SQVTM and CDR2 is ANQGSEA. The CDR3: CSVEVGTAPYEQYF. For the CDR3, the DNA is TGCAGCGTTGAAGTAGGGACAGCCCCTTACGAGCAGTACTTC.

The chain combines TRBV19 with TRBJ2-1, with a weak D call TRBD1 (5 bases). Germline V gives CDR1 LNHDA, CDR2 SQIVND (reference sequence). This CDR3 region has 14 residues. Trimming left V 8 bases short and J 2 bases short, with 13 bases between. CDR3 residues: CASRKGPAYNEQFF. In DNA, the CDR3 is TGTGCCAGTCGGAAGGGGCCAGCCTACAATGAGCAGTTCTTC.

The chain is built from TRBV7-9 and TRBJ2-7; TRBD1 might be the D (8 bases). The length of the CDR3 is 16 residues. V was shortened by 3 bases and J by 3 bases, with 18 bases between the two germline ends. Germline assignment: CDR1 SEHNR and CDR2 FQNEAQ (reference sequence). The CDR3 DNA is TGTGCCAGCAGCTTGGGGGACAGGTCGGGGGGCTACGAGCAGTACTTC. Translation: CASSLGDRSGGYEQYF.

This rearrangement joins TRBV19 to TRBJ1-1; TRBD1 matches 7 bases. With V trimmed by 6 bases and J by 8 bases, 9 bases remained unmatched. Germline assignment: CDR1 LNHDA and CDR2 SQIVND (reference sequence). The CDR3 sequence is 13 residues long. CDR3 region: CASRNTGADEAFF. CDR3 DNA: TGTGCCAGTAGAAACACAGGGGCCGACGAAGCTTTCTTT.

The chain carries TRBV5-1 and TRBJ2-1; TRBD2 matches 11 bases. V was pared by 0 bases and J by 0 bases, with 2 bases of the junction left unmatched. Germline V gene sequence: CDR1 SGHRS, CDR2 YFSETQ. The CDR3 is 17 amino acids. CDR3 coding DNA: TGCGCCAGCAGCTTGGGGGGACTAGCGGCCTCCTACAATGAGCAGTTCTTC. The encoded protein is CASSLGGLAASYNEQFF.

V usage is TRBV7-3 and J usage is TRBJ2-7; 10 bases match TRBD2. V lost 4 bases and J lost 1; bases outside the gene matches: 1. CDR3 size: 14 residues. CDR1 and CDR2 (germline): SGHTA, FQGTGA. The CDR3 coding sequence is TGTGCCAGCAGCTCGACTAGCGGGTCCTACGAGCAGTACTTC. It codes for CASSSTSGSYEQYF.

This chain links TRBV7-8 with TRBJ2-7, with 8 bases that match TRBD1. Per germline, CDR1 SGHVS and CDR2 FQNEAQ. The J segment lost 0 bases and the V segment lost 3 bases, leaving 4 bases of the junction unmatched. This CDR3 is built from 15 residues. The CDR3 coding sequence is TGTGCCAGCAGCTTGGGACAGGCAGACTCCTACGAGCAGTACTTC. Translation gives CASSLGQADSYEQYF.

J is TRBJ1-1 and V is TRBV4-3; 7 bases align to TRBD1. V was pared by 7 bases and J by 1 base, with 12 bases of the junction left unmatched. The CDR3 length is 16 residues. Looked up from germline, CDR1 is LGHNA and CDR2 is YSLEER. As DNA, the CDR3 is TGCGCCAGCACCCCTGAAGGGGGGACAGAGAACACTGAAGCTTTCTTT. Protein product: CASTPEGGTENTEAFF.

This clone showed up just once. The chain couples TRBV10-3 to TRBJ2-7; 14 nucleotides align to TRBD2. The CDR3 covers 16 residues. The germline gives CDR1 ENHRY, CDR2 SYGVKD. The V and J ends lost 5 bases and 3 bases, in that order; junction bases with no gene match: 6. In DNA, the CDR3 is TGTGCCATCAGTTCCGTCGGGACTAGCGGGAGCTACGAGCAGTACTTC. Protein product: CAISSVGTSGSYEQYF.

The chain couples TRBV14 to TRBJ2-1; D gene ambiguous. Germline V gives CDR1 SGHDN, CDR2 FVKESK. This CDR3 has 12 amino acids. V shed 1 base and J shed 4 bases, with 2 bases lying between them. This chain's CDR3 is CASSQAYNEQFF. Written as DNA, the CDR3 is TGTGCCAGCAGCCAAGCTTACAATGAGCAGTTCTTC.

The V call is TRBV27, the J call TRBJ2-3; perhaps TRBD1 as D (6 bases). CDR3 length equals 16 residues. V lost 5 bases and J 0 bases, leaving 15 bases between the germline ends. Germline loops: CDR1 MNHEY, CDR2 SMNVEV (reference sequence). DNA for the CDR3: TGTGCCAGCAGTGTACCGGGACACCTAAGCACAGATACGCAGTATTTT. This encodes CASSVPGHLSTDTQYF.

The V gene is TRBV19, the J gene TRBJ1-4, with D possibly being TRBD1 (6 bases). The V and J ends lost 6 bases and 4 bases respectively, with 9 bases between them. The CDR3 totals 13 residues. CDR1 LNHDA and CDR2 SQIVND come from the germline V gene (reference sequence). The CDR3 spells CASRDSFNEKLFF. The DNA of the CDR3 is TGTGCCAGTAGGGACAGTTTTAATGAAAAACTGTTTTTT.

This clone was seen only once. This chain joins TRBV27 and TRBJ2-7; 9 bases fit TRBD1. The V segment lost 4 bases and the J segment 5 bases; nucleotides outside the gene matches: 9. This CDR3 contains 15 residues. CDR1 and CDR2 (germline): MNHEY, SMNVEV (reference sequence). The CDR3 region is CASSSTGTGWNEQYF. CDR3 DNA sequence: TGTGCCAGCAGTTCCACTGGGACAGGGTGGAACGAGCAGTACTTC.

The chain recombines TRBV7-3 with TRBJ2-6, with 11 bases matching TRBD2. J gave up 2 bases and V 4 bases, and 4 bases lay outside the gene matches. Germline V gene sequence: CDR1 SGHTA, CDR2 FQGTGA. This CDR3 region has 17 residues. The CDR3 is CASSSSGGIAGANVLTF. DNA of the CDR3: TGTGCCAGCAGCTCTAGCGGGGGGATCGCTGGGGCCAACGTCCTGACTTTC.

CDR3 coding DNA: TGTGCCAGCAGTTACTCTGGCACGGGCACTGAAGCTTTCTTT. Translated: CASSYSGTGTEAFF. This chain uses TRBV6-5 with TRBJ1-1; the D is unclear. V lost 0 bases and J 4 bases, leaving 9 bases between the germline ends. Germline V gene lookup returns CDR1 MNHEY and CDR2 SVGAGI. This CDR3 spans 14 amino acids.